What follows describes a single TCR beta chain. The PCR was carried out with 60 Vbeta primers and 13 Jbeta primers. Generated by immunoSEQ multiplex PCR, the TCRdb table keeps only in-frame clones and is missing some. Its table records about 140,000 clones. This record belongs to a study of cytomegalovirus exposure and HLA in healthy donors. Study-wide background: Among the roughly 380 donors who were genotyped, about 80% fell in the genetic ancestry cluster that is associated with self-reported Caucasian donors.

This TCR was sampled from a middle-aged man in good health and CMV-seronegative. Sequenced sample: PBMCs.

The CDR3 region is CASRSSSFSTDTQYF. The CDR3 region has the DNA TGTGCCAGTAGATCTAGCAGCTTTAGCACAGATACGCAGTATTTT. The chain carries TRBV19 and TRBJ2-3, with D tentatively TRBD2 (5 bases). Germline loops: CDR1 LNHDA, CDR2 SQIVND (reference sequence). The CDR3 is 15 amino acids. V lost 6 bases and J lost 0, with 13 bases in between.